The entry below describes one T cell receptor (beta chain). Clones were read by immunoSEQ multiplex PCR, and TCRdb kept only the in-frame ones, dropping some. Counted here are 450,000 or so clones, 80% to 95% occurring once; the ten biggest clones make up approximately 0.55%. Germline loops: CDR1 LGHDT, CDR2 YNNKEL (reference sequence). This CDR3 comprises 14 residues. Trimming shortened V by 4 bases and J by 5 bases, and 11 bases separated the two germline ends. The data derive from a study of blood T cell repertoires in COVID-19. Each recovered donor of Cohort 3 presented with two negative PCRs, clearance, or symptom resolution.

The sample taken for sequencing was PBMCs or T cells enriched from blood (not recorded which). This receptor was taken from a man between 18 and 29 years old who had recovered from COVID-19. The chain is built from TRBV3-1 (or the pseudogene TRBV3-2) and TRBJ1-4; D gene uncertain. CDR3 in DNA: TGTGCCAGCAGCCCTGTCGGTGTAAATGAAAAACTGTTTTTT. The encoded protein is CASSPVGVNEKLFF.